The source of this TCR beta chain is a study of blood T cell repertoires in COVID-19. Study summary: The samples span acute and convalescent COVID-19 from the United States, Italy and Spain. From T cells, B-cell-depleted T cells, or PBMCs came the material, which was cDNA or gDNA.

This CDR3 is 14 amino acids long. Trimming cost V 6 bases and J 3 bases, with 12 bases left between them. Germline CDR1 MNHEY, CDR2 SVGAGI. Assay used: immunoSEQ multiplex PCR; TCRdb lists only in-frame clones, some missing. This sample has approximately 230,000 clones, with about 91% found just once. Patients from Seattle were sampled longitudinally, starting during active infection. The V call is TRBV6-5, the J call TRBJ1-5; a possible D gene is TRBD1 (6 bases). The TCR originated in a woman aged 30 to 39 with COVID-19, enrolled during active disease. The sequencing sample was made of peripheral blood. The CDR3 DNA follows: TGTGCCAGCAGCAGGACAGCCGTCAATCAGCCCCAGCATTTT. Encoded protein: CASSRTAVNQPQHF.